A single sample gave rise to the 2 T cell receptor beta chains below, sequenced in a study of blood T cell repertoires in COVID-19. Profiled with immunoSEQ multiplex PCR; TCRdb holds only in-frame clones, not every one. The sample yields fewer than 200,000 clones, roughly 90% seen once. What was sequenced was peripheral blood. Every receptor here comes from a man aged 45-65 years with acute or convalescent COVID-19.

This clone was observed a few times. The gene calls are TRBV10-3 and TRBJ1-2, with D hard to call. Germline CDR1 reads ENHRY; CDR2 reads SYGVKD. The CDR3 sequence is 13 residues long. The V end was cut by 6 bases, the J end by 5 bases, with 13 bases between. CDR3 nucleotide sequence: TGTGCCATCAGCTATTATACAGAGTATGGCTACACCTTC. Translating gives CAISYYTEYGYTF.

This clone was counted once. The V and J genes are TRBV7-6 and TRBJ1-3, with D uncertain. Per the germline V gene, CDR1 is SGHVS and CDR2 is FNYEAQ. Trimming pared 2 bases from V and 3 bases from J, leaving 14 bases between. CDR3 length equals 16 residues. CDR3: CASSLIAGFGGNTIYF. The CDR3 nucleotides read TGTGCCAGCAGCTTAATTGCGGGATTTGGTGGAAACACCATATATTTT. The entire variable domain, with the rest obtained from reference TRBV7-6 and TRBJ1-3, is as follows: GAGVSQSPRYKVTKRGQDVALRCDPISGHVSLYWYRQALGQGPEFLTYFNYEAQQDKSGLPNDRFSAERPEGSISTLTIQRTEQRDSAMYRCASSLIAGFGGNTIYFGEGSWLTVV.